This entry lists 11 T cell receptor beta chains sequenced from one sample in a study of blood T cell repertoires in COVID-19. Profiling relied on immunoSEQ multiplex PCR, and the TCRdb table lists in-frame clones only, not all of them. The table includes about 300,000 clones, over 75% detected once. The sequencing input was PBMCs or T cells enriched from blood (not recorded which). These receptors all come from a young man who had recovered from COVID-19.

This clone has just a few counts. The gene calls are TRBV2 and TRBJ2-7; 7 bases align to TRBD2. Looked up from germline, CDR1 is SNHLY and CDR2 is FYNNEI. The CDR3 runs to 14 residues. V shed 2 bases and J 4 bases; nucleotides not matched to a gene: 5. CDR3 nucleotide sequence: TGTGCCAGCAGTGAAAACTCAGCGGGGTACGAGCAGTACTTC. It yields the protein CASSENSAGYEQYF.

The chain uses TRBV5-6 and TRBJ2-5, with D maybe TRBD2 (7 bases). This CDR3 is built from 14 residues. V gave up 6 bases and J gave up 5 bases, with 17 bases separating them. Per germline, CDR1 SGHDT and CDR2 YYEEEE. The CDR3 DNA reads TGTGCCAGCACCCCGACTAGCCAGGGGGAGACCCAGTACTTC. Translation gives CASTPTSQGETQYF.

V usage is TRBV19 and J usage is TRBJ2-1; 9 bases fit TRBD1. Germline V gives CDR1 LNHDA, CDR2 SQIVND (reference sequence). Unmatched junction bases numbered 24, after V lost 8 bases and J lost 4 bases. The CDR3 totals 20 residues. This CDR3 is CASGPPLCGGTGSSYNEQFF. The CDR3 region has the DNA TGTGCCAGTGGGCCTCCCCTGTGTGGCGGGACAGGGTCTTCATACAATGAGCAGTTCTTC.

The chain joins TRBV5-1 to TRBJ1-1; 7 nucleotides align to TRBD1. CDR3 size: 14 residues. V was clipped by 4 bases and J by 5 bases; unmatched bases: 8. Looked up from germline, CDR1 is SGHRS and CDR2 is YFSETQ. CDR3 protein: CASSLTGEETEAFF. CDR3 in DNA: TGCGCCAGCAGCCTTACAGGGGAGGAAACTGAAGCTTTCTTT.

The sample holds one count of this clone. This chain uses TRBV7-9 with TRBJ2-7; 9 bases are shared with TRBD2. After removal of 3 bases from V and 3 bases from J, the junction contained 6 bases not matched to a gene. Germline assignment: CDR1 SEHNR and CDR2 FQNEAQ (reference sequence). The CDR3 extends over 15 amino acids. DNA for the CDR3: TGTGCCAGCAGCTTCTCCAGCGGGAGGCTCTACGAGCAGTACTTC. Protein sequence: CASSFSSGRLYEQYF.

V and J are TRBV11-3 and TRBJ2-3, with 9 bases aligning to TRBD1. The ends lost 1 base at V and 4 bases at J; junction bases unmatched: 6. Germline loops: CDR1 SGHNT, CDR2 YENEEA. This CDR3 has 16 amino acids. The CDR3 protein is CASSLGPGQGPDTQYF. DNA of the CDR3: TGTGCCAGCAGCTTAGGCCCGGGACAGGGCCCAGATACGCAGTATTTT.

This chain joins TRBV30 and TRBJ1-1, with D unclear. Germline V gives CDR1 GTSNPN, CDR2 SVGIG (reference sequence). The CDR3 extends over 14 amino acids. V was clipped by 2 bases and J by 0 bases, with 10 bases between them. The CDR3 is CAWSLIGMNTEAFF. The DNA for the CDR3 is TGTGCCTGGAGTCTGATCGGGATGAACACTGAAGCTTTCTTT.

There are many counts of this clone. The gene calls are TRBV7-9 and TRBJ2-7; possible D gene TRBD2, 6 bases. Germline loops: CDR1 SEHNR, CDR2 FQNEAQ (reference sequence). This CDR3 is 13 amino acids long. V was clipped by 1 base and J by 9 bases, with 13 bases between them. CDR3 sequence (DNA): TGTGCCAGCAGCTTAGAAGGTGGGCGGGGGCAGTACTTC. It specifies CASSLEGGRGQYF.

The chain is built from TRBV5-1 and TRBJ1-3; perhaps TRBD1 as D (5 bases). Germline-derived CDR1 and CDR2 are SGHRS and YFSETQ. The V end lost 5 bases, the J end lost 0 bases, and 9 bases lay between the germline ends. The CDR3 consists of 14 residues. The chain's CDR3 is CASSRDSSGNTIYF. The CDR3 region has the DNA TGCGCCAGCAGTCGCGACAGCTCTGGAAACACCATATATTTT.

This clone was recorded only once. The chain carries TRBV30 and TRBJ1-1, with D possibly TRBD1 on 6 matching bases. This CDR3 contains 13 residues. Trimming removed 3 bases at V and 2 bases at J, with 10 bases between. Looked up from germline, CDR1 is GTSNPN and CDR2 is SVGIG (reference sequence). CDR3 sequence: CAWSSGDNTEAFF. The DNA of the CDR3 is TGTGCCTGGAGCTCAGGGGACAACACTGAAGCTTTCTTT.

CDR3 sequence reads: CARSGRWDTGVNEKLFF. Written as DNA, the CDR3 is TGTGCCAGAAGCGGACGGTGGGACACGGGCGTGAATGAAAAACTGTTTTTT. The gene calls are TRBV5-3 and TRBJ1-4; possibly TRBD1 for D (6 bases). TRBV5-3 is noted as an ORF with a role that remains uncertain. The CDR3 spans 17 residues. V was shortened by 4 bases and J by 5 bases, with 21 bases between the two germline ends.